This TCR beta chain was recorded in a study of response to subunit inactivated influenza vaccine. This clonotype was picked up a small number of times. Its specificity is unknown. TCRdb re-analysed the RT-PCR reads in MiXCR, keeping a single row per CDR3 protein. Of a few hundred thousand distinct CDR3 sequences in the sample, about a fifth were seen once. Broader study findings: Each seasonal influenza vaccination, the authors suggested, recruits few new T cells.

The CDR3 has 14 residues. CDR1 is DFQATT and CDR2 is SNEGSKA in the germline V gene (reference sequence). Trimming pared 1 base from V and 0 bases from J, leaving 9 bases between. The sequence was obtained from a man between 50 and 69 years old who received an inactivated influenza vaccine. The chain uses TRBV20-1 and TRBJ1-1, with D perhaps matching TRBD1 (6 bases). This specimen was PBMCs from blood, taken about 20 months after vaccination. CDR3 region: CSARVEGVNTEAFF. The CDR3, as DNA: TGCAGTGCTAGAGTTGAGGGGGTGAACACTGAAGCTTTCTTT.